The rows below give T cell receptor beta chains drawn from one sample of a study of identical twins. MiXCR, run by TCRdb on the 5' RACE reads, gives a single entry per CDR3 protein. In the table there are approximately 220,000 distinct CDR3 sequences, more than 6.5% of which are singletons. The same sample was also studied in work on yellow fever vaccine responses in identical twins.

The sequencing sample was made of memory (CD45RO+) T cells sorted from blood. These TCRs come from a woman aged 18-29 years in good health. Each CDR3 is given with its conserved first and last residue. The order of the fields is clone size, V gene, D gene, J gene, CDR3 protein, CDR3 DNA. The D gene is left open where the match is weak. Clone sizes are given selectively: once, few, many, or a class where the clone is expanded.

size: few; V: TRBV7-7; D: TRBD1; J: TRBJ2-7; CDR3: CASSQGQGVYEQYF; DNA: TGTGCTAGCAGCCAAGGACAGGGGGTCTACGAGCAGTACTTC
size: -; V: TRBV7-7; D: -; J: TRBJ2-2; CDR3: CASSLREGFTGELFF; DNA: TGTGCTAGCAGTCTAAGGGAAGGATTCACCGGGGAGCTGTTTTTT
size: many; V: TRBV15; D: -; J: TRBJ2-5; CDR3: CATSRTPRAQETQYF; DNA: TGTGCCACCAGCAGAACCCCTAGGGCACAAGAGACCCAGTACTTC
size: -; V: TRBV5-5; D: -; J: TRBJ1-1; CDR3: CASSLGAVMNTEAFF; DNA: TGTGCCAGCAGCTTGGGTGCAGTGATGAACACTGAAGCTTTCTTT
size: -; V: TRBV3-1; D: -; J: TRBJ1-2; CDR3: CASSPRLGQNGYTF; DNA: TGTGCCAGCAGCCCCCGCCTCGGACAGAATGGCTACACCTTC
size: -; V: TRBV18; D: TRBD1; J: TRBJ2-1; CDR3: CASSPPGQNSYNEQFF; DNA: TGTGCCAGCTCACCGCCGGGACAGAACTCCTACAATGAGCAGTTCTTC
size: -; V: TRBV6-2/TRBV6-3; D: -; J: TRBJ2-2; CDR3: CSSSSFRGTGELFF; DNA: TGTTCCAGCAGTTCGTTTAGGGGCACCGGGGAGCTGTTTTTT
size: once; V: TRBV20-1; D: -; J: TRBJ2-1; CDR3: CIASLRDEQFF; DNA: TGCATTGCTAGTCTCAGGGATGAGCAGTTCTTC
size: -; V: TRBV18; D: -; J: TRBJ2-5; CDR3: CASSPPFGNQETQYF; DNA: TGTGCCAGCTCACCACCGTTTGGCAACCAAGAGACCCAGTACTTC
size: many; V: TRBV5-1; D: TRBD1; J: TRBJ2-7; CDR3: CASSLSRGKEQYF; DNA: TGCGCCAGCAGCTTATCCAGGGGGAAAGAGCAGTACTTC
size: many; V: TRBV7-9; D: -; J: TRBJ2-1; CDR3: CATPPGGRPLFF; DNA: TGTGCCACCCCCCCCGGTGGTAGGCCTCTTTTCTTC
size: many; V: TRBV10-3; D: -; J: TRBJ1-1; CDR3: CAISEQGNTEAFF; DNA: TGTGCCATCAGTGAACAGGGGAACACTGAAGCTTTCTTT
size: once; V: TRBV20-1; D: TRBD2; J: TRBJ2-1; CDR3: CSARSGTSYNEQFF; DNA: TGCAGTGCTAGAAGCGGGACCTCCTACAATGAGCAGTTCTTC
size: many; V: TRBV6-2/TRBV6-3; D: -; J: TRBJ2-2; CDR3: CASSTGTNTGELFF; DNA: TGTGCCAGCAGCACCGGGACCAACACCGGGGAGCTGTTTTTT
size: many; V: TRBV4-3; D: TRBD1; J: TRBJ2-7; CDR3: CASSRTIAGTGSYEQYF; DNA: TGCGCCAGCAGCCGCACAATCGCCGGGACAGGCTCCTACGAGCAGTACTTC
size: -; V: TRBV15; D: -; J: TRBJ2-3; CDR3: CATSPPGRGGATQYF; DNA: TGTGCCACCAGCCCACCGGGGCGAGGGGGAGCTACGCAGTATTTT
size: -; V: TRBV11-2; D: -; J: TRBJ2-1; CDR3: CASSLMSRALTNEQFF; DNA: TGTGCCAGCAGCTTAATGTCGAGGGCTCTTACCAATGAGCAGTTCTTC
size: few; V: TRBV28; D: -; J: TRBJ2-2; CDR3: CASTIGANTGELFF; DNA: TGTGCCAGCACCATCGGGGCGAACACCGGGGAGCTGTTTTTT
size: few; V: TRBV12-5; D: TRBD1; J: TRBJ2-2; CDR3: CASGFDPGTGGTGELFF; DNA: TGTGCTAGTGGTTTCGACCCTGGGACAGGGGGCACCGGGGAGCTGTTTTTT
size: -; V: TRBV28; D: TRBD2; J: TRBJ2-3; CDR3: CASSFHAGGPPDTQYF; DNA: TGTGCCAGCAGTTTTCATGCGGGAGGGCCCCCAGATACGCAGTATTTT
size: many; V: TRBV30; D: -; J: TRBJ2-7; CDR3: CAWGDLRYEQYF; DNA: TGTGCCTGGGGGGATTTAAGGTACGAGCAGTACTTC
size: few; V: TRBV28; D: TRBD2; J: TRBJ2-7; CDR3: CASSFLAVYTYHEQYF; DNA: TGTGCCAGCAGTTTTCTAGCGGTTTATACTTACCACGAGCAGTACTTC
size: -; V: TRBV2; D: TRBD1; J: TRBJ1-1; CDR3: CASSEAGTGEGEAFF; DNA: TGTGCCAGCAGTGAAGCCGGGACAGGGGAGGGTGAAGCTTTCTTT
size: -; V: TRBV6-1; D: -; J: TRBJ2-3; CDR3: CASLRGGTDTQYF; DNA: TGTGCCAGCCTAAGGGGAGGCACAGATACGCAGTATTTT
size: many; V: TRBV3-1; D: TRBD2; J: TRBJ2-1; CDR3: CASSQLLADSYNEQFF; DNA: TGTGCCAGCAGCCAGTTACTAGCGGATTCCTACAATGAGCAGTTCTTC
size: -; V: TRBV28; D: TRBD2; J: TRBJ2-3; CDR3: CASSPGLAGRGTQYF; DNA: TGTGCCAGCAGCCCGGGACTAGCGGGTAGAGGCACGCAGTATTTT
size: -; V: TRBV3-1; D: TRBD2; J: TRBJ2-5; CDR3: CASSEHTRGAQYF; DNA: TGTGCCAGCAGCGAACACACCCGGGGGGCCCAGTACTTC
size: -; V: TRBV20-1; D: -; J: TRBJ2-2; CDR3: CSASRAFPNTGELFF; DNA: TGCAGTGCTAGTCGGGCGTTCCCGAACACCGGGGAGCTGTTTTTT
size: few; V: TRBV5-1; D: TRBD2; J: TRBJ2-4; CDR3: CASSPSGTTLAKNIQYF; DNA: TGCGCCAGCAGCCCCTCTGGGACTACGTTAGCCAAAAACATTCAGTACTTC
size: -; V: TRBV5-4; D: -; J: TRBJ2-1; CDR3: CASSLQGGEEQFF; DNA: TGTGCCAGCAGCTTGCAGGGAGGTGAAGAGCAGTTCTTC
size: few; V: TRBV2; D: TRBD1; J: TRBJ2-1; CDR3: CARQGRTGGYREQFF; DNA: TGTGCCAGACAGGGTAGGACAGGGGGGTACAGAGAGCAGTTCTTC
size: many; V: TRBV6-1; D: TRBD2; J: TRBJ2-1; CDR3: CASSRGTSQYNEQFF; DNA: TGTGCCAGCAGTCGCGGGACTAGCCAATACAATGAGCAGTTCTTC
size: many; V: TRBV29-1; D: -; J: TRBJ2-7; CDR3: CSVDAGGEPEQYF; DNA: TGCAGCGTTGACGCAGGGGGGGAACCCGAGCAGTACTTC
size: few; V: TRBV20-1; D: -; J: TRBJ2-4; CDR3: CSAHPLAKNIQYF; DNA: TGCAGTGCTCACCCCTTAGCCAAAAACATTCAGTACTTC
size: -; V: TRBV30; D: -; J: TRBJ2-7; CDR3: CAWTSGTTYEQYF; DNA: TGTGCCTGGACTTCCGGGACAACCTACGAGCAGTACTTC
size: -; V: TRBV28; D: TRBD2; J: TRBJ2-5; CDR3: CASSSQTSGGHETQYF; DNA: TGTGCCAGCAGTTCCCAGACTAGCGGGGGGCACGAGACCCAGTACTTC
size: many; V: TRBV12-3/TRBV12-4; D: TRBD2; J: TRBJ2-2; CDR3: CASSLVAGDTGELFF; DNA: TGTGCCAGCAGTTTAGTAGCGGGGGATACCGGGGAGCTGTTTTTT
size: -; V: TRBV30; D: TRBD2; J: TRBJ2-2; CDR3: CAGGAGELFF; DNA: TGTGCCGGGGGGGCCGGGGAGCTGTTTTTT
size: many; V: TRBV20-1; D: TRBD2; J: TRBJ2-7; CDR3: CSARDIGTGGYEQYF; DNA: TGCAGTGCTAGAGATATTGGGACGGGGGGCTACGAGCAGTACTTC
size: -; V: TRBV28; D: -; J: TRBJ1-2; CDR3: CASSFPLGGGYGYTF; DNA: TGTGCCAGCAGTTTCCCCCTAGGGGGGGGGTATGGCTACACCTTC
size: few; V: TRBV20-1; D: TRBD2; J: TRBJ2-2; CDR3: CSARRTSGTGELFF; DNA: TGCAGTGCTAGGAGGACTAGCGGCACCGGGGAGCTGTTTTTT
size: -; V: TRBV6-2/TRBV6-3; D: TRBD1; J: TRBJ2-7; CDR3: CASSLRGDRGYEQYF; DNA: TGTGCCAGCAGTCTCCGGGGGGACAGGGGCTACGAGCAGTACTTC
size: few; V: TRBV7-2; D: -; J: TRBJ2-2; CDR3: CASSLGSLNTGELFF; DNA: TGTGCCAGCAGCTTAGGAAGTCTCAACACCGGGGAGCTGTTTTTT
size: many; V: TRBV7-2; D: -; J: TRBJ1-4; CDR3: CASSSGAGDRLFF; DNA: TGTGCCAGCAGCAGCGGGGCAGGTGATCGTCTGTTTTTT
size: many; V: TRBV5-1; D: -; J: TRBJ2-5; CDR3: CASSRYSQETQYF; DNA: TGCGCCAGCAGCCGATACAGTCAAGAGACCCAGTACTTC
size: -; V: TRBV18; D: -; J: TRBJ2-6; CDR3: CASSPTLGANVLTF; DNA: TGTGCCAGCTCACCGACGCTCGGGGCCAACGTCCTGACTTTC
size: -; V: TRBV27; D: -; J: TRBJ2-7; CDR3: CASSGGAGKKGEQYF; DNA: TGTGCCAGCAGTGGGGGGGCAGGAAAGAAAGGCGAGCAGTACTTC
size: many; V: TRBV20-1; D: -; J: TRBJ2-3; CDR3: CSASQGGLDTQYF; DNA: TGCAGTGCTAGTCAGGGGGGCCTGGATACGCAGTATTTT
size: few; V: TRBV6-1; D: -; J: TRBJ2-3; CDR3: CASRKSGERGRDTQYF; DNA: TGTGCCAGCAGAAAGTCTGGGGAACGAGGGCGGGATACGCAGTATTTT
size: many; V: TRBV15; D: TRBD1; J: TRBJ2-7; CDR3: CATSRTPGQAYEQYF; DNA: TGTGCCACCAGCAGAACTCCGGGACAGGCCTACGAGCAGTACTTC
size: many; V: TRBV7-9; D: -; J: TRBJ1-1; CDR3: CASSSSGTSFGSTEAFF; DNA: TGTGCCAGCAGTTCTTCCGGGACATCGTTCGGATCCACTGAAGCTTTCTTT
size: -; V: TRBV28; D: -; J: TRBJ2-2; CDR3: CASSRRRGTGELFF; DNA: TGTGCCAGCAGCCGCCGAAGGGGCACCGGGGAGCTGTTTTTT
size: -; V: TRBV3-1; D: -; J: TRBJ2-1; CDR3: CAIRKGPLAPSSYNEQFF; DNA: TGTGCCATCAGAAAAGGCCCGCTAGCACCGAGCTCCTACAATGAGCAGTTCTTC
size: many; V: TRBV20-1; D: TRBD2; J: TRBJ2-2; CDR3: CSARGGPNTGELFF; DNA: TGCAGTGCTAGGGGAGGGCCGAACACCGGGGAGCTGTTTTTT
size: -; V: TRBV12-3/TRBV12-4; D: TRBD2; J: TRBJ2-1; CDR3: CASSRLAGGPSVRDEQFF; DNA: TGTGCCAGCAGCCGACTAGCGGGGGGGCCTAGTGTCCGGGATGAGCAGTTCTTC